A single T cell receptor beta chain is shown here with its context. CDR3 size: 15 residues. Germline CDR1 reads MNHNY; CDR2 reads SVGAGI (reference sequence). Between the trimmed V and J ends, which lost 6 bases and 5 bases, there was a span of 19 bases. This entry comes from a study of blood T cell repertoires in COVID-19. Study in general: COVID-19 samples, acute and convalescent, were from the United States, Italy and Spain. T cells, B-cell-depleted T cells, or PBMCs provided the cDNA or gDNA that served as material.

As handled by the study authors: Amplified reference gene primers provided the basis for estimating nucleated cell counts. Produced via immunoSEQ multiplex PCR; TCRdb's table is partial and in-frame only. That table supplies the V and J calls and clone size; D and trimming were determined from the DNA. The profile shows about 110,000 clones, nearly 80% of them singletons. The sequence was obtained from a woman at least 80 years old with active or convalescent COVID-19. Sequencing was done on a sample of peripheral blood. V and J are TRBV6-6 and TRBJ2-5; possibly TRBD2 for D (5 bases). The CDR3 coding sequence is TGTGCCAGCAGGGACGAGCGGTCAGCTCGGGAGACCCAGTACTTC. It is translated as CASRDERSARETQYF.